This entry concerns a single T cell receptor beta chain. The specificity of this receptor is unknown. Base qualities are not provided; no much larger clone lies one nucleotide away. This record belongs to a study of beta chain features in type 1 diabetes (dated 2018 in TCRdb). As for the study more broadly: Patients and healthy donors did not differ in mean age, gender distribution, total cell number or subset yield. In the study, recently diagnosed type 1 diabetes patients and matched healthy donors were compared on the TCRB repertoires of their sorted circulating CD4+ T cell subsets. Across all samples, around 100 million sorted cells were examined, and cell number per subset correlated strongly with RNA yield. Regulatory and stem cell-like memory subsets were obtained from only 8 patients and about eight healthy donors, while naive and central memory subsets were obtained from all 30 or so donors.

Each donor gave one peripheral blood draw, approximately 0.11 L on average, collected into heparinised tubes. A BD FACSAria II and a panel including CD45RO, CCR7, CD25, CD127, CD95 and CD27 were used to sort naive, central memory, regulatory and stem cell-like memory CD4+ T cells. A purity above 95% was achieved for all sorted populations. PBMCs were isolated right away by Lymphoprep density gradient centrifugation and were stained directly, without culture. To minimize batch effects, samples were stained and sorted in pairs, one healthy donor with one patient per experiment. From the germline V gene, CDR1 is WSHSY and CDR2 is SAAADI. The junction shows trimming of 8 bases on V and 5 bases on J, plus 12 bases between the germline ends. CDR3 length: 12 amino acids, cysteine to phenylalanine. Left in the record is the CDR3 DNA by itself, 36 bases read in frame from the first base. The study at large found these results: Type 1 diabetes patients showed a moderate but significant shortening of TCRB CDR3 length in all four CD4+ subsets. HLA sub-analyses involved small numbers of individuals, so any influence of HLA type on TCRB rearrangement remained unresolved. PCR might favor shorter templates, but patient and control samples were amplified and corrected together, so any skew would affect both groups equally. Because cDNA was sequenced instead of genomic DNA, highly expressing activated cells could be over-represented, though the groups showed no difference in activation or CD3 levels. At VDJ recombination sites, type 1 diabetes patients had fewer insertions and more deleted nucleotides, which implies abnormalities in thymic rearrangement. The naive, central memory and regulatory TCRB repertoires appeared to resemble one another more closely among patients than among healthy donors.

All of the isolated RNA was reverse transcribed with the High Capacity cDNA Reverse Transcription Kit, so expressed TCRB transcripts were sequenced. Deep immunoSEQ sequencing was applied to naive, central memory and regulatory T cell samples, giving an average of about 3.6 million total reads per sample. Sorted cells were lysed in RLT buffer, and RNA was extracted using DNase-treated RNeasy Micro or Mini kits according to cell number. To prevent cross-contamination, every cell subset was processed on its own, while patient and healthy donor samples were processed together. Using the immunoSEQ multiplex PCR, TCRB sequences were amplified from cDNA into 87-bp fragments spanning the CDR3 region. Sequencing of the amplicons was done on the Illumina HiSeq platform. The source study handled its data this way. PCR bias was corrected computationally using synthetic template baselines, and reads within Hamming distance 2 were collapsed, with unmergeable singletons discarded. By aligning reads against IMGT, V, D and J genes, CDR3 length, and insertions or deletions at six rearrangement sites were assigned. Within each subset, clonotype counts were normalized to sorted cell number, and only after that were true diversity and Gini coefficients computed with the tcR R package. The overlap coefficient, calculated on TCRB nucleotide sequences, was used to measure repertoire sharing. TCRdb's version of the immuneACCESS table is confined to in-frame rearrangements and falls short of the full clone set. An unresolved V gene accounts for under half of the shortfall where checked; the remainder is of unknown origin. V, J and clone size reflect that table, while D and trimming were determined from the DNA. Across this sample there are 400,000 or so clones, with 9.6% seen only once. 0.55% to 0.75% of the sample belongs to the ten largest clones.

What was sequenced was central memory CD4+ T cells from blood. The sequence derives from a young man with type 1 diabetes. The chain couples TRBV10-2 to TRBJ2-5, and TRBD2 may be the D gene, going by 6 matching bases. The sequence in DNA is TGCGCCAGCCGCGGGGTGTCGGAGACCCAGTACTTC. The translation is CASRGVSETQYF.